Listed here are 31 T cell receptor gamma chains from one sample, sequenced in a study of Vδ1+ human thymocytes (dated by TCRdb to the late 2010s). Here is what the overall study found, with its caveats: In contrast to oligoclonal peripheral blood repertoires, thymic TRG and TRD repertoires appeared to be highly polyclonal with Gaussian CDR3 length distributions.

TCRdb lists the instrument as Illumina MiSeq. RNA was extracted with the RNeasy mini kit and reverse transcribed using Superscript III. CDR3 amplicons were produced by multiplex PCR using pooled V-gene forward primers and a constant-region reverse primer with Illumina adaptor overhangs. Clones were re-identified by TCRdb from the public reads with CATT, and rows with the same DNA were merged. The sample includes about 36,000 gamma-chain clones, with about 19% observed a single time. Jointly, the top ten make up about 2% of the sample. The antigens for these receptors are not known. Sequencing input: Vdelta1+ gamma-delta thymocytes from the thymus. Explained via the paper, the cell subset or site label denotes: FACS-sorted CD3+ TCRalphabeta- TCRVdelta1+ TCRVdelta2- thymocytes. Source of these receptors: a girl under three years old who had congenital heart surgery.

This clone was seen more than once but under ten times. The genes are TRGV9 and TRGJ1 or TRGJ2. Germline-derived CDR1 and CDR2 are GITISATS and ISYDGTV (reference sequence). The junction had 10 bases not matched to a gene; V was cut back by 3 bases and J by 11 bases. The CDR3 runs to 12 residues. The CDR3 protein is CALWEPFWEKLF. CDR3 bases: TGTGCCTTGTGGGAGCCATTTTGGGAGAAACTCTTT.

This clone was detected once. This chain links TRGV4 with TRGJ1 or TRGJ2. Germline CDR1 is EGSTGY and CDR2 is YDSYTSSV. V shed 0 bases, J shed 6 bases, and the junction held 8 bases outside the gene matches. The CDR3 has 14 amino acids. CDR3 sequence: CATWDGKSRYKKLF. CDR3 nucleotides: TGTGCCACCTGGGATGGGAAATCACGTTATAAGAAACTCTTT.

This clone was seen more than once but under ten times. This chain links TRGV4 with TRGJ1 or TRGJ2. Trimming at V came to 4 bases and at J to 7 bases, leaving 19 bases not matched to a gene. The CDR3 extends over 16 amino acids. Germline lookup yields CDR1 EGSTGY and CDR2 YDSYTSSV. CDR3: CATWDLGGHVGYKKLF. CDR3 DNA: TGTGCCACCTGGGACCTTGGGGGCCACGTAGGATATAAGAAACTCTTT.

This clone was seen a few times. The sample contains more than one DNA sequence encoding this CDR3. The V and J genes are TRGV8 and TRGJ1 or TRGJ2. The CDR3 runs to 12 residues. CDR1 and CDR2 (germline): VENAVY, YDSYNSRV. The trim removed 2 bases at V and 7 bases at J, leaving 5 bases unmatched. The CDR3 DNA is TGTGCCACCTGGGATACCGACTATAAGAAACTCTTT. As protein: CATWDTDYKKLF.

The chain carries TRGV4 and TRGJ1 or TRGJ2. Trimming cost V 2 bases and J 3 bases; bases outside gene matches: 4. Germline V gene sequence: CDR1 EGSTGY, CDR2 YDSYTSSV. This CDR3 is 13 amino acids long. CDR3 sequence reads: CATWDDPYYKKLF. CDR3 DNA sequence: TGTGCCACCTGGGATGACCCTTATTATAAGAAACTCTTT.

In this sample, this clone turned up a few times. This chain links TRGV3 with TRGJ1 or TRGJ2. The CDR3 is 15 residues long. The V gene's germline CDR1 is VTNTFY and CDR2 YDVSTARD (reference sequence). J lost 7 bases, V lost 0 bases, and 12 bases had no gene match. In nucleotides, the CDR3 is TGTGCCACCTGGGACAGGGGCCCTCTTTTGTATAAGAAACTCTTT. Its translation: CATWDRGPLLYKKLF.

Worth noting for this clone: Distinct nucleotide sequences in the sample also encode this CDR3. The rearrangement links TRGV8 to TRGJP2. J lost 3 bases, V lost 4 bases, and 8 bases had no gene match. Germline V gene data show CDR1 as VENAVY and CDR2 as YDSYNSRV. The CDR3 consists of 15 residues. The CDR3, as DNA: TGTGCCACCTGGGACGGGCTAGGTAGTGATTGGATCAAGACGTTT. This translates into CATWDGLGSDWIKTF.

About this clone: One end of the junction fails to match germline, which may point to a read error. This same CDR3 is encoded by further DNA sequences in the sample. The chain carries TRGV4 and TRGJP2. CDR1 and CDR2 from the germline V gene are EGSTGY and YDSYTSSV. This CDR3 region has 14 residues. CDR3 in amino acids: CATWDVSSDWIKTF. The CDR3 DNA sequence: TGCGCCACCTGGGATGTAAGTAGTGATTGGATCAAGACGTTT.

This clone came up a few times. A much larger clone differs by one base, so this may be a read error. The sample holds other DNA sequences that translate to the same CDR3. The rearrangement links TRGV9 to TRGJ1 or TRGJ2. The CDR3 has 11 residues. Germline-derived CDR1 and CDR2 are GITISATS and ISYDGTV (reference sequence). CDR3 sequence: CALWEVRGKLF. The CDR3 bases are TGTGCCCTGTGGGAGGTGCGGGGGAAACTCTTT.

This chain links TRGV8 with TRGJ1 or TRGJ2. Germline V gene lookup returns CDR1 VENAVY and CDR2 YDSYNSRV. The J segment lost 9 bases and the V segment lost 4 bases, leaving 12 bases of the junction unmatched. The CDR3 covers 13 residues. The CDR3, as DNA: TGTGCCACCTGGGACCGTCTTTTCGGTAAGAAACTCTTT. This codes for CATWDRLFGKKLF.

This clone was detected only a few times. This chain connects TRGV2 to TRGJ1 or TRGJ2. The J segment lost 12 bases and the V segment lost 0 bases, leaving 8 bases of the junction unmatched. The CDR3 length is 12 residues. Germline V gene sequence: CDR1 EGSNGY, CDR2 YDSYNSKV. The CDR3 loop is CATWDGPVWKLF. The DNA for the CDR3 is TGTGCCACCTGGGACGGGCCAGTCTGGAAACTCTTT.

This clone was seen more than once but under ten times. The chain joins TRGV2 to TRGJP2. CDR1 and CDR2 (germline): EGSNGY, YDSYNSKV. V dropped 0 bases and J dropped 0; count of bases not matched to a gene: 10. This CDR3 comprises 18 residues. CDR3 DNA: TGTGCCACCTGGGACGGGCCCCCAGGAGATAGTAGTGATTGGATCAAGACGTTT. Translated: CATWDGPPGDSSDWIKTF.

This clone is medium-sized by share. Additional DNA sequences in this sample encode the identical CDR3. This chain joins TRGV2 and TRGJ1 or TRGJ2. Per germline, CDR1 EGSNGY and CDR2 YDSYNSKV. The CDR3 extends over 11 amino acids. The V and J ends lost 0 bases and 11 bases, in that order; junction bases with no gene match: 4. The CDR3 region is CATWDGPQKLF. The CDR3 region has the DNA TGTGCCACCTGGGACGGGCCCCAGAAACTCTTT.

The rearrangement joins TRGV2 to TRGJP1. Germline loops: CDR1 EGSNGY, CDR2 YDSYNSKV. The CDR3 loop spans 15 amino acids. V was clipped by 0 bases and J by 3 bases; unmatched bases: 4. CDR3: CATWDGLPTGWFKIF. The DNA for the CDR3 is TGTGCCACCTGGGACGGGCTACCCACTGGTTGGTTCAAGATATTT.

Note on this clone: A single base separates this from a much larger clone, so it may be a read error. Distinct nucleotide sequences in the sample also encode this CDR3. The V call is TRGV2, the J call TRGJ1 or TRGJ2. Trimming took 0 bases from V and 1 from J; bases not matched to a gene: 3. CDR3 length: 14 residues. The germline CDR1 and CDR2 sequences are EGSNGY and YDSYNSKV. Here the CDR3 DNA reads TGTGCCACCTGGGACGGGTCTAATTATTATAAGAAACTCTTT. It yields the protein CATWDGSNYYKKLF.

Details on this clone: Other DNA sequences in this sample translate to the same CDR3. The chain couples TRGV4 to TRGJ1 or TRGJ2. The CDR3 length is 13 residues. The V segment lost 3 bases and the J segment 4 bases; nucleotides outside the gene matches: 6. Germline V gene lookup returns CDR1 EGSTGY and CDR2 YDSYTSSV. In nucleotides, the CDR3 is TGTGCCACCTGGGATCGGGGATATTATAAGAAACTCTTT. This sequence encodes CATWDRGYYKKLF.

This clone was seen repeatedly, ten times or more. The identical CDR3 is also encoded by other nucleotide sequences in the sample. This chain connects TRGV3 to TRGJ1 or TRGJ2. CDR3 length: 11 residues. The V segment lost 0 bases and the J segment 11 bases; nucleotides outside the gene matches: 4. CDR1 is VTNTFY, CDR2 YDVSTARD, per germline (reference sequence). This chain's CDR3 is CATWDRQEKLF. The CDR3 DNA sequence: TGTGCCACCTGGGACAGGCAGGAGAAACTCTTT.

This clone was observed a handful of times. Being one base from a much bigger clone, this may be a read error. The same CDR3 arises from other DNA sequences in this sample as well. The V call is TRGV9, the J call TRGJ1 or TRGJ2. The CDR3 spans 11 residues. The J segment lost 6 bases and the V segment lost 4 bases, leaving 3 bases of the junction unmatched. CDR1 is GITISATS, CDR2 ISYDGTV, per germline (reference sequence). For the CDR3, the DNA is TGTGCCTTGTGGGACGCTTATAAGAAACTCTTT. Its protein product is CALWDAYKKLF.

This clone was counted only a few times. V usage is TRGV8 and J usage is TRGJP2. Losses at the gene ends were 10 bases for V and 4 bases for J; bases not matched to a gene: 3. CDR1 and CDR2 (germline): VENAVY, YDSYNSRV. The CDR3 loop spans 11 amino acids. CDR3 in amino acids: CATNSDWIKTF. The CDR3 nucleotides read TGTGCCACAAATAGTGATTGGATCAAGACGTTT.

This clone was recorded a few times. The same CDR3 can be traced to other DNA sequences in this sample. The chain has TRGV3 and TRGJ1 or TRGJ2. The V gene end was trimmed by 0 bases and the J gene end by 5 bases; junction bases not matched to a gene: 4. CDR1 and CDR2 (germline): VTNTFY, YDVSTARD (reference sequence). CDR3 length equals 13 residues. The CDR3 region is CATWDRHDYKKLF. In DNA form, the CDR3 reads TGTGCCACCTGGGACAGGCACGATTATAAGAAACTCTTT.

In its sample, this clone was seen a few times. V usage is TRGV4 and J usage is TRGJ1 or TRGJ2. Germline V CDR1 and CDR2: EGSTGY, YDSYTSSV. CDR3 length: 12 residues. The V segment lost 1 base and the J segment 10 bases; nucleotides outside the gene matches: 7. The CDR3 region has the DNA TGTGCCACCTGGGATGGCCAAAGGAAGAAACTCTTT. Its translation: CATWDGQRKKLF.

Note on this clone: Other DNA sequences from this sample encode an identical CDR3 as well. The chain uses TRGV2 and TRGJ1 or TRGJ2. After removal of 0 bases from V and 4 bases from J, the junction contained 6 bases not matched to a gene. CDR1 and CDR2 from the germline V gene are EGSNGY and YDSYNSKV. The CDR3 loop spans 14 amino acids. The CDR3 sequence: CATWDGPEYYKKLF. The CDR3 DNA follows: TGTGCCACCTGGGACGGGCCAGAGTATTATAAGAAACTCTTT.

This clone has only a few counts. J is TRGJ1 or TRGJ2 and V is TRGV8. The CDR3 totals 12 residues. Looked up from germline, CDR1 is VENAVY and CDR2 is YDSYNSRV. J lost 10 bases, V lost 3 bases, and 9 bases had no gene match. The CDR3 nucleotides read TGTGCCACCTGGGATCGGTTGGGGAAGAAACTCTTT. Protein sequence: CATWDRLGKKLF.

This clone is categorized as medium-sized (0.01 to 0.1%). The chain combines TRGV4 with TRGJ1 or TRGJ2. There are 12 residues in the CDR3. V lost 5 bases, J lost 2 bases, and 3 bases stayed unmatched. From germline, CDR1 is EGSTGY and CDR2 YDSYTSSV. CDR3: CATWAHYYKKLF. The CDR3 nucleotides are TGTGCCACCTGGGCCCATTATTATAAGAAACTCTTT.

Only a few counts were recorded for this clone. V usage is TRGV2 and J usage is TRGJ1 or TRGJ2. Germline V gives CDR1 EGSNGY, CDR2 YDSYNSKV. Trimming at V came to 0 bases and at J to 3 bases, leaving 5 bases not matched to a gene. CDR3 length: 14 amino acids. The CDR3 region has the DNA TGTGCCACCTGGGACGGGCTATTTTATTATAAGAAACTCTTT. Its protein product is CATWDGLFYYKKLF.

Judged by abundance, this clone is medium-sized (0.01 to 0.1%). This chain uses TRGV4 with TRGJ1 or TRGJ2. Germline CDR1 and CDR2: EGSTGY and YDSYTSSV. V lost 0 bases to trimming and J lost 12 bases; unmatched junction nucleotides: 5. CDR3 length: 11 amino acids. CDR3 bases: TGTGCCACCTGGGATGGGCTTGGGAAACTCTTT. It translates to CATWDGLGKLF.

This clone was observed a handful of times. The gene calls are TRGV8 and TRGJ1 or TRGJ2. This CDR3 contains 13 residues. Germline V lookup: CDR1 VENAVY, CDR2 YDSYNSRV. V gave up 9 bases and J gave up 3 bases; unmatched junction bases: 11. The CDR3 DNA sequence: TGTGCCACCCCATCTAGCCTTTATTATAAGAAACTCTTT. Amino acid sequence: CATPSSLYYKKLF.

This clone is medium-sized. Other DNA sequences from this sample encode an identical CDR3 as well. The J gene is TRGJ1 or TRGJ2, the V gene TRGV3. Per germline, CDR1 VTNTFY and CDR2 YDVSTARD (reference sequence). The ends lost 0 bases at V and 5 bases at J; junction bases unmatched: 1. The CDR3 sequence is 12 residues long. For the CDR3, the DNA is TGTGCCACCTGGGACAGGGATTATAAGAAACTCTTT. Translating it yields CATWDRDYKKLF.

This chain joins TRGV3 and TRGJ1 or TRGJ2. J gave up 2 bases and V 0 bases, and 19 bases lay outside the gene matches. CDR1 and CDR2 (germline): VTNTFY, YDVSTARD (reference sequence). The CDR3 runs 19 residues. Here the CDR3 reads CATWDRRHPRPTYYYKKLF. As DNA, the CDR3 is TGTGCCACCTGGGACAGGCGTCACCCACGCCCCACCTATTATTATAAGAAACTCTTT.

This clone showed up just a few times. The rearrangement joins TRGV2 to TRGJ1 or TRGJ2. Per the germline V gene, CDR1 is EGSNGY and CDR2 is YDSYNSKV. The CDR3 runs 14 residues. The trim removed 1 base at V and 10 bases at J, leaving 13 bases unmatched. The CDR3 DNA reads TGTGCCACCTGGGACGGAACAACGAAAAAAAAGAAACTCTTT. Its translation: CATWDGTTKKKKLF.

With regard to this clone: This may be a read error, as it is one base from a much larger clone. This same CDR3 is encoded by further DNA sequences in the sample. The chain uses TRGV2 and TRGJ1 or TRGJ2. Losses at the gene ends were 1 base for V and 4 bases for J; bases not matched to a gene: 4. The V gene's germline CDR1 is EGSNGY and CDR2 YDSYNSKV. The CDR3 spans 13 residues. The CDR3 here is CATWDGQYYKKLF. CDR3 nucleotide sequence: TGTGCCACCTGGGACGGCCAGTATTATAAGAAACTCTTT.